These 9 T cell receptor beta chains were sequenced from one sample in a study of shared clonotypes between healthy human individuals. Only in-frame clones appear in the TCRdb table, and some are missing; sequencing was by immunoSEQ multiplex PCR. The data show about 1 million clones, around 75% seen once. Sequencing input: memory CD4+ T cells sorted from blood. Indicated subset: CD45RA-negative fraction. The source is a man aged 18-30 years in good health.

The CDR3 DNA is TGTGCCAGCAGCTTACAGGGGGCGAACTCTGGAAACACCATATATTTT. Encoded protein: CASSLQGANSGNTIYF. V and J are TRBV7-6 and TRBJ1-3; 8 nucleotides line up with TRBD1. J was trimmed by 0 bases and V by 2 bases; bases with no gene match: 3. The CDR3 contains 16 residues. CDR1 SGHVS and CDR2 FNYEAQ come from the germline V gene.

The V and J genes are TRBV29-1 and TRBJ1-1, with 10 bases fitting TRBD1. Germline CDR1 is SQVTM and CDR2 is ANQGSEA. Unmatched junction bases numbered 4, after V lost 5 bases and J lost 7 bases. CDR3 size: 12 residues. The CDR3 DNA follows: TGCAGCGTTCGACAGGGGGCTGATGAAGCTTTCTTT. It is translated as CSVRQGADEAFF.

This clone was seen only a few times. The genes are TRBV19 and TRBJ1-5; 7 bases are a match to TRBD1. Per the germline V gene, CDR1 is LNHDA and CDR2 is SQIVND (reference sequence). Trimming cost V 5 bases and J 0 bases; bases outside gene matches: 7. The CDR3 runs 16 residues. The CDR3 sequence: CASSVTGIDSNQPQHF. The CDR3 DNA follows: TGTGCCAGTAGTGTGACAGGGATTGATAGCAATCAGCCCCAGCATTTT.

The chain employs TRBV7-6 and TRBJ2-2, with unresolved D. Deletions cut 2 bases from V and 5 bases from J, with 6 bases between. The germline V gene has CDR1 SGHVS and CDR2 FNYEAQ. The CDR3 is 13 amino acids. In nucleotides, the CDR3 is TGTGCCAGCAGCTTACAGGAGACCGGGGAGCTGTTTTTT. The encoded protein is CASSLQETGELFF. The complete variable domain, with remaining parts taken from reference TRBV7-6 and TRBJ2-2, reads GAGVSQSPRYKVTKRGQDVALRCDPISGHVSLYWYRQALGQGPEFLTYFNYEAQQDKSGLPNDRFSAERPEGSISTLTIQRTEQRDSAMYRCASSLQETGELFFGEGSRLTVL.

V usage is TRBV5-4 and J usage is TRBJ2-7, with TRBD1 matching over 7 bases. The CDR3 consists of 14 residues. The germline CDR1 and CDR2 sequences are SGHNT and YYREEE (reference sequence). Trimming cost V 4 bases and J 11 bases; bases outside gene matches: 15. For the CDR3, the DNA is TGTGCCAGCAGCCGAGAGACAGGGAAGGGCAACAAGTACTTC. This translates into CASSRETGKGNKYF.

Only a few counts were recorded for this clone. The chain links TRBV6-6 to TRBJ2-7; no reliable D call. CDR3 size: 10 residues. Germline V gene lookup returns CDR1 MNHNY and CDR2 SVGAGI (reference sequence). CDR3 sequence reads: CASGSYEQYF. The CDR3 DNA follows: TGTGCGTCCGGCTCCTACGAGCAGTACTTC.

The V call is TRBV27, the J call TRBJ2-2; 10 bases are shared with TRBD1. J lost 6 bases, V lost 5 bases, and 9 bases had no gene match. The CDR3 has 16 residues. In germline, CDR1 is MNHEY, CDR2 SMNVEV (reference sequence). Here the CDR3 reads CASSGPGQGSAGELFF. CDR3 nucleotides: TGTGCCAGCAGTGGCCCGGGACAGGGGTCGGCCGGGGAGCTGTTTTTT.

This clone has only a few counts. The sample holds other DNA sequences that translate to the same CDR3. This chain uses TRBV11-2 with TRBJ1-1; D gene unclear. Trimming stripped 0 bases from V and 4 bases from J, with 9 bases between. This CDR3 is 14 amino acids long. The germline CDR1 and CDR2 sequences are SGHAT and FQNNGV. The CDR3 region is CASSLERLSTEAFF. The CDR3 DNA reads TGTGCCAGCAGCTTAGAGAGACTATCCACTGAAGCTTTCTTT. The complete variable domain, with remaining parts taken from reference TRBV11-2 and TRBJ1-1, reads EAGVAQSPRYKIIEKRQSVAFWCNPISGHATLYWYQQILGQGPKLLIQFQNNGVVDDSQLPKDRFSAERLKGVDSTLKIQPAKLEDSAVYLCASSLERLSTEAFFGQGTRLTVV.

Note on this clone: This same CDR3 is encoded by further DNA sequences in the sample. This sequence joins TRBV6-5 and TRBJ2-1; 7 bases map to TRBD1. Germline CDR1 is MNHEY and CDR2 is SVGAGI. The CDR3 length is 13 residues. The V gene end was trimmed by 6 bases and the J gene end by 5 bases; junction bases not matched to a gene: 4. CDR3 sequence: CASSRTGNNEQFF. The CDR3 DNA follows: TGTGCCAGCAGCCGGACAGGCAACAATGAGCAGTTCTTC.